This T cell receptor beta chain derives from a study of blood T cell repertoires in COVID-19. The wider study: T cells, B-cell-depleted T cells, or PBMCs supplied cDNA or gDNA.

How the authors handled the data: It was from reference gene primer amplification that nucleated cell counts were estimated. Sequencing used immunoSEQ multiplex PCR; TCRdb keeps in-frame clones, though not all of them. The V and J calls and the clone size are those of that table, but D and trimming were determined from the DNA. The sample carries hundreds of thousands of clones, 70% to 90% recorded once. Germline loops: CDR1 MGHDK, CDR2 SYGVNS. The V gene end was trimmed by 4 bases and the J gene end by 2 bases; junction bases not matched to a gene: 9. There are 17 residues in the CDR3. This clone occurred a few times.

Sequencing was done on a sample of peripheral blood. This receptor was taken from a man in his 60s with acute or convalescent COVID-19. V is TRBV25-1 and J is TRBJ1-3; 9 bases line up with TRBD1. The CDR3 reads CASSGTGTGQTGNTIYF. DNA of the CDR3: TGTGCCAGCAGTGGGACCGGGACAGGGCAAACTGGAAACACCATATATTTT. Full variable domain (outside the CDR3, taken from reference TRBV25-1 and TRBJ1-3): EADIYQTPRYLVIGTGKKITLECSQTMGHDKMYWYQQDPGMELHLIHYSYGVNSTEKGDLSSESTVSRIRTEHFPLTLESARPSHTSQYLCASSGTGTGQTGNTIYFGEGSWLTVV.